This TCR beta chain was recovered during a study of blood T cell repertoires in COVID-19. The CDR3 has 15 residues. V shed 6 bases and J 0 bases; nucleotides not matched to a gene: 4. CDR1 and CDR2 (germline): LGHNT, FRNRAP. TCRdb's table, derived via immunoSEQ multiplex PCR, lists solely in-frame clones and lacks some. The sample contains about 150,000 clones, approximately 82% of which appear only once. This chain links TRBV12-5 with TRBJ2-2, with 7 positions matching TRBD1. Sequenced: peripheral blood. The source is a woman aged 45-60 years in a cohort sampled during active or convalescent COVID-19. CDR3 coding DNA: TGTGCTAGTGGGCCGGGACAGACGAACACCGGGGAGCTGTTTTTT. Its translation: CASGPGQTNTGELFF.